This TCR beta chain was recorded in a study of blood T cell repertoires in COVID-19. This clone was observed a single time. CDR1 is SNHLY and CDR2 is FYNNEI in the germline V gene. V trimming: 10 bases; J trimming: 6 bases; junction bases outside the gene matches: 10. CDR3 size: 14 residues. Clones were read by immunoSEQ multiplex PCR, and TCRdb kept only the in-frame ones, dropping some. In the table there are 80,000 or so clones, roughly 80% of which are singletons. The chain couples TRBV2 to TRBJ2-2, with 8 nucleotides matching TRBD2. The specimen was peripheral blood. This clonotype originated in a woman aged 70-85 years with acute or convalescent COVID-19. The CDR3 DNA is TGTGCCACACGAGCGGGAGTATTAGCCGGGGAGCTGTTTTTT. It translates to CATRAGVLAGELFF.